This T cell receptor (beta chain) was found in a study of CD8+ T cells in alopecia areata. Broader study findings: Sequencing of scalp tissue also captures the resident alphabeta T cells of normal skin. Relative to normal scalp, lesional scalp, especially alopecia totalis/universalis, showed higher clonality.

Judged by abundance, this clone is medium-sized (0.01 to 0.1%). Antigen unknown. All gene names here are mouse names. The sequenced fragment ends 3 residues before the CDR3 boundary, so the rest is inferred from the germline J gene. The authors sorted pooled cutaneous lymph node cells using CD4, CD8alpha, NKG2D, NKG2ACE and other markers. V lost 1 base and J 4 bases, leaving 5 bases between the germline ends. The CDR3 length is 14 residues. CDR1 and CDR2 (germline): NSQYPW, LRSPGD (reference sequence). Extracted RNA was reverse transcribed into cDNA, the sequencing template. The data were produced by immunoSEQ multiplex PCR, yet TCRdb's version contains in-frame clones alone and is incomplete. The profile covers around 9,600 clones, none occurring a single time.

The sample consisted of CD8+ T cells sorted from a lymph node. This clonotype was sampled from a C3H/HeJ mouse with alopecia areata. MHC haplotype: H2-k. The gene calls are TRBV1 and TRBJ1-6; D is unclear. TRBJ1-6 is marked as an open reading frame, function uncertain. The sequenced part of the CDR3 DNA is TGCACCTGCAGTGCAGGTCGTTATAATTCGCCC. This codes for CTCSAGRYNSP. The full CDR3 protein reads CTCSAGRYNSPLYF.